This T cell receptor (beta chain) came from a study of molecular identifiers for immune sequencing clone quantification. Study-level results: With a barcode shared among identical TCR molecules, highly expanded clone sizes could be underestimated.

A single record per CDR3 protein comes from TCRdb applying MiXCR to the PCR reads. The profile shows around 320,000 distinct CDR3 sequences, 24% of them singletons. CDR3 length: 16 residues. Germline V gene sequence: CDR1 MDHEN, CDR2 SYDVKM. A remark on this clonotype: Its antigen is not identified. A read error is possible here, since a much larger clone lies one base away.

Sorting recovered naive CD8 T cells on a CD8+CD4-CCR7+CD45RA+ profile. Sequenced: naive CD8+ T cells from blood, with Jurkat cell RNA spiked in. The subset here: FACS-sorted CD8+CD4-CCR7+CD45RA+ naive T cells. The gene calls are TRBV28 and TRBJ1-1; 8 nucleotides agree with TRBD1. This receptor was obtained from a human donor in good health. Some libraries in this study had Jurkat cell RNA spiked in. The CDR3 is CASSILTGGKDTEALF. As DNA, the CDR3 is TGTGCCAGCAGTATCCTAACAGGGGGGAAGGACACTGAAGCTCTCTTT.